The rows below give T cell receptor beta chains drawn from one sample of a study of technical replicates of blood from a few donors. Libraries were prepared by immunoSEQ multiplex PCR; TCRdb keeps only in-frame clonotypes and omits some of them. The sample lists 65,000 to 80,000 clones, over 90% occurring once. The sequenced sample was T cells isolated from PBMCs. The source is a human donor in good health. CDR3s include the opening cysteine and the closing phenylalanine or tryptophan. A D gene is named only where the DNA matches it firmly. Clone size, where shown, is once, few, many, or a class for clones that have expanded.

J gene: TRBJ1-5
CDR3 length: 14
D gene: .
V gene: TRBV2
clone size: .
CDR3 DNA: TGTGCCAGCAGTTACCGGGACATCAATCAGCCCCAGCATTTT
CDR3 protein: CASSYRDINQPQHF

J gene: TRBJ1-6
CDR3 length: 16
D gene: TRBD1
V gene: TRBV2
clone size: .
CDR3 DNA: TGTGCCAGCAGATCTTTACGGGACAGGGTTAATTCACCCCTCCACTTT
CDR3 protein: CASRSLRDRVNSPLHF

J gene: TRBJ2-3
CDR3 length: 16
D gene: TRBD1
V gene: TRBV5-4
clone size: once
CDR3 DNA: TGTGCCAGCAGCTTGGAGGGTTGGGACAGGCCCCCTACGCAGTATTTT
CDR3 protein: CASSLEGWDRPPTQYF

J gene: TRBJ2-7
CDR3 length: 13
D gene: .
V gene: TRBV6-5
clone size: .
CDR3 DNA: TGTGCCAGCGGAACAGGGAGAGGCTACGAGCAGTACTTC
CDR3 protein: CASGTGRGYEQYF

J gene: TRBJ2-5
CDR3 length: 13
D gene: .
V gene: TRBV7-3
clone size: .
CDR3 DNA: TGTGCCAGCAGCAGGGACATCCAAGAGACCCAGTACTTC
CDR3 protein: CASSRDIQETQYF

J gene: TRBJ2-7
CDR3 length: 16
D gene: TRBD2
V gene: TRBV28
clone size: .
CDR3 DNA: TGTGCCAGCAGTGACTGGAGCGGGAGGGCCGGGTACGAGCAGTACTTC
CDR3 protein: CASSDWSGRAGYEQYF

J gene: TRBJ2-5
CDR3 length: 13
D gene: TRBD1
V gene: TRBV19
clone size: .
CDR3 DNA: TGTGCCAGTCGGAACAGGGGGCAAGAGACCCAGTACTTC
CDR3 protein: CASRNRGQETQYF

J gene: TRBJ2-2
CDR3 length: 17
D gene: TRBD2
V gene: TRBV19
clone size: .
CDR3 DNA: TGTGCCAGTAGTACTCACCCGGGGGGGCGCGGGACCGGGGAGCTGTTTTTT
CDR3 protein: CASSTHPGGRGTGELFF

J gene: TRBJ1-5
CDR3 length: 18
D gene: .
V gene: TRBV7-9
clone size: .
CDR3 DNA: TGTGCCAGCAGCTTAGAACCGAGGTCACTCAATAGCAATCAGCCCCAGCATTTT
CDR3 protein: CASSLEPRSLNSNQPQHF

J gene: TRBJ2-7
CDR3 length: 13
D gene: .
V gene: TRBV27
clone size: .
CDR3 DNA: TGTGCCAGCAGTTTATCGCCGGAGGGCGAGCAGTACTTC
CDR3 protein: CASSLSPEGEQYF

J gene: TRBJ2-7
CDR3 length: 15
D gene: TRBD2
V gene: TRBV28
clone size: .
CDR3 DNA: TGTGCCAGCAGTTTTGGGCTAGCGGGGGGCTACGAGCAGTACTTC
CDR3 protein: CASSFGLAGGYEQYF

J gene: TRBJ2-7
CDR3 length: 13
D gene: .
V gene: TRBV6-5
clone size: once
CDR3 DNA: TGTGCCAGGGATGTCAGGGAGGCTTACGAGCAGTACTTC
CDR3 protein: CARDVREAYEQYF

J gene: TRBJ1-2
CDR3 length: 15
D gene: .
V gene: TRBV2
clone size: .
CDR3 DNA: TGTGCCAGCAGTGAAGGTGGGGGCGCGACCTATGGCTACACCTTC
CDR3 protein: CASSEGGGATYGYTF

J gene: TRBJ1-2
CDR3 length: 12
D gene: TRBD1
V gene: TRBV5-4
clone size: .
CDR3 DNA: TGTGCCAGCAGTTATACAGGGGATGGCTACACCTTC
CDR3 protein: CASSYTGDGYTF

J gene: TRBJ2-2
CDR3 length: 17
D gene: TRBD1
V gene: TRBV29-1
clone size: .
CDR3 DNA: TGCAGCGTCCTCAAGGTGGGGGCAAAGGGGGCTTCCGGGGAGCTGTTTTTT
CDR3 protein: CSVLKVGAKGASGELFF

J gene: TRBJ2-7
CDR3 length: 15
D gene: .
V gene: TRBV5-8
clone size: .
CDR3 DNA: TGTGCCAGCAGCAGTGTTCGACGGGGTTCCTACGAGCAGTACTTC
CDR3 protein: CASSSVRRGSYEQYF

J gene: TRBJ2-7
CDR3 length: 15
D gene: TRBD2
V gene: TRBV7-8
clone size: .
CDR3 DNA: TGTGCCAGCAGCTTAGCGCGGACGGGAGGAAATGAGCAGTACTTC
CDR3 protein: CASSLARTGGNEQYF

J gene: TRBJ1-2
CDR3 length: 14
D gene: .
V gene: TRBV2
clone size: .
CDR3 DNA: TGTGCCAGCAGAGGGGAAACAGGGAGTTATGGCTACACCTTC
CDR3 protein: CASRGETGSYGYTF

J gene: TRBJ2-4
CDR3 length: 12
D gene: .
V gene: TRBV2
clone size: .
CDR3 DNA: TGTGCCAGCACACACGGGGGAGACATTCAGTACTTC
CDR3 protein: CASTHGGDIQYF

J gene: TRBJ2-5
CDR3 length: 15
D gene: TRBD2
V gene: TRBV5-1
clone size: .
CDR3 DNA: TGCGCCAGCAGCTCTACTAGCGGGGGGCAAGAGACCCAGTACTTC
CDR3 protein: CASSSTSGGQETQYF

J gene: TRBJ2-1
CDR3 length: 16
D gene: TRBD2
V gene: TRBV27
clone size: .
CDR3 DNA: TGTGCCAGCATGCTTATAGGGACTAGAAGCTACAATGAGCAGTTCTTC
CDR3 protein: CASMLIGTRSYNEQFF

J gene: TRBJ1-5
CDR3 length: 13
D gene: .
V gene: TRBV19
clone size: .
CDR3 DNA: TGTGCCAGTAGGGGGGAGGGGAATCAGCCCCAGCATTTT
CDR3 protein: CASRGEGNQPQHF

J gene: TRBJ1-2
CDR3 length: 15
D gene: TRBD1
V gene: TRBV19
clone size: .
CDR3 DNA: TGTGCCAGTAGTGCCCGTCCCGGGACAGGGATTGGCTACACCTTC
CDR3 protein: CASSARPGTGIGYTF

J gene: TRBJ2-2
CDR3 length: 13
D gene: .
V gene: TRBV25-1
clone size: .
CDR3 DNA: TGTGCCAGCGGGCAGACGAACACCGGGGAGCTGTTTTTT
CDR3 protein: CASGQTNTGELFF

J gene: TRBJ1-5
CDR3 length: 17
D gene: .
V gene: TRBV12-2
clone size: .
CDR3 DNA: TGTGCAAGTCGCTTGTGGGGAGACAGGGTTGATAATCAGCCCCAGCATTTT
CDR3 protein: CASRLWGDRVDNQPQHF

J gene: TRBJ2-1
CDR3 length: 11
D gene: TRBD1
V gene: TRBV20-1
clone size: .
CDR3 DNA: TGCAGTGCTAGTGACAGGGAGAAGCAGTTCTTC
CDR3 protein: CSASDREKQFF

J gene: TRBJ1-4
CDR3 length: 15
D gene: TRBD1
V gene: TRBV13
clone size: .
CDR3 DNA: TGTGCCAGCAGCGTTGACAGGGGGCCTAATGAAAAACTGTTTTTT
CDR3 protein: CASSVDRGPNEKLFF

J gene: TRBJ1-5
CDR3 length: 13
D gene: .
V gene: TRBV7-6
clone size: .
CDR3 DNA: TGTGCCAGCAGCCAACAGGGAAATCAGCCCCAGCATTTT
CDR3 protein: CASSQQGNQPQHF

J gene: TRBJ1-5
CDR3 length: 17
D gene: .
V gene: TRBV7-9
clone size: .
CDR3 DNA: TGTGCCAGCAGCTTAGCGGGGGGACCTTATAGCAATCAGCCCCAGCATTTT
CDR3 protein: CASSLAGGPYSNQPQHF

J gene: TRBJ2-2
CDR3 length: 11
D gene: .
V gene: TRBV28
clone size: once
CDR3 DNA: TGTGCGTTGAAGGGGGCCGGGGAGCTGTTTTTT
CDR3 protein: CALKGAGELFF

J gene: TRBJ1-2
CDR3 length: 13
D gene: .
V gene: TRBV7-6
clone size: .
CDR3 DNA: TGTGCCAGCAGCTTAAGAACAACAGGAGGCTACACCTTC
CDR3 protein: CASSLRTTGGYTF

J gene: TRBJ1-1
CDR3 length: 15
D gene: .
V gene: TRBV6-6
clone size: .
CDR3 DNA: TGTGCCAGCAGTTACCGACGCGGGCAGGACACTGAAGCTTTCTTT
CDR3 protein: CASSYRRGQDTEAFF

J gene: TRBJ2-7
CDR3 length: 15
D gene: .
V gene: TRBV6-5
clone size: .
CDR3 DNA: TGTGCCAGCAGGCTTTCAGGGATTTTCTCCTACGAGCAGTACTTC
CDR3 protein: CASRLSGIFSYEQYF

J gene: TRBJ2-7
CDR3 length: 15
D gene: TRBD1
V gene: TRBV10-1
clone size: .
CDR3 DNA: TGCGCCAGCACCCAGGGGGCCGGGGTATCCTACGAGCAGTACTTC
CDR3 protein: CASTQGAGVSYEQYF

J gene: TRBJ2-5
CDR3 length: 11
D gene: .
V gene: TRBV27
clone size: .
CDR3 DNA: TGTGCCAGCAGCCGGCAAGAGACCCAGTACTTC
CDR3 protein: CASSRQETQYF

J gene: TRBJ1-4
CDR3 length: 18
D gene: .
V gene: TRBV7-9
clone size: .
CDR3 DNA: TGTGCCAGCAGCCCCGGGGGAGTGGCGGACGCAACTAATGAAAAACTGTTTTTT
CDR3 protein: CASSPGGVADATNEKLFF

J gene: TRBJ2-1
CDR3 length: 14
D gene: TRBD1
V gene: TRBV7-3
clone size: .
CDR3 DNA: TGTGCCAGCAGCCCCCAGGGGGCCAACAATGAGCAGTTCTTC
CDR3 protein: CASSPQGANNEQFF

J gene: TRBJ2-7
CDR3 length: 14
D gene: .
V gene: TRBV27
clone size: .
CDR3 DNA: TGTGCCAGCAGTTTGGGGGGTTTGCTACGTGAGCAGTACTTC
CDR3 protein: CASSLGGLLREQYF

J gene: TRBJ2-5
CDR3 length: 14
D gene: .
V gene: TRBV2
clone size: .
CDR3 DNA: TGTGCCAGCAGTCGGGACAAGGTTCAAGAGACCCAGTACTTC
CDR3 protein: CASSRDKVQETQYF

J gene: TRBJ1-1
CDR3 length: 14
D gene: .
V gene: TRBV30
clone size: .
CDR3 DNA: TGTGCCTGGAGATTTGGACACGGAAACACTGAAGCTTTCTTT
CDR3 protein: CAWRFGHGNTEAFF

J gene: TRBJ2-7
CDR3 length: 17
D gene: .
V gene: TRBV4-2
clone size: .
CDR3 DNA: TGTGCCAGCAGCCAAGGGGAAAACAGGGTGGTTGTATACGAGCAGTACTTC
CDR3 protein: CASSQGENRVVVYEQYF

J gene: TRBJ2-7
CDR3 length: 12
D gene: .
V gene: TRBV14
clone size: .
CDR3 DNA: TGTGCCAGCAGCCACCATTACAGGGAGCAGTACTTC
CDR3 protein: CASSHHYREQYF

J gene: TRBJ2-7
CDR3 length: 13
D gene: .
V gene: TRBV5-1
clone size: .
CDR3 DNA: TGCGCCAGCAGCCACGGACAGATCTACGAGCAGTACTTC
CDR3 protein: CASSHGQIYEQYF

J gene: TRBJ2-5
CDR3 length: 14
D gene: TRBD2
V gene: TRBV6-5
clone size: .
CDR3 DNA: TGTGCCAGTCAACTAGCGGGAGTAAGGGAGACCCAGTACTTC
CDR3 protein: CASQLAGVRETQYF

J gene: TRBJ2-4
CDR3 length: 17
D gene: .
V gene: TRBV7-9
clone size: .
CDR3 DNA: TGTGCCAGCAGCTTAGAACGCCAGGGTTGGACCAAAAACATTCAGTACTTC
CDR3 protein: CASSLERQGWTKNIQYF

J gene: TRBJ1-2
CDR3 length: 16
D gene: .
V gene: TRBV28
clone size: .
CDR3 DNA: TGTGCCAGCAGGGGGGGGTCCCTTCCCTCAAGTTATGGCTACACCTTC
CDR3 protein: CASRGGSLPSSYGYTF

J gene: TRBJ1-1
CDR3 length: 16
D gene: .
V gene: TRBV11-2
clone size: .
CDR3 DNA: TGTGCCAGCAGCTTAAGGCGGGGGCTGGTGAACACTGAAGCTTTCTTT
CDR3 protein: CASSLRRGLVNTEAFF

J gene: TRBJ1-1
CDR3 length: 18
D gene: .
V gene: TRBV7-8
clone size: .
CDR3 DNA: TGTGCCAGCAGCTTAGGGGCCTTGTTGGGGCCAATGAACACTGAAGCTTTCTTT
CDR3 protein: CASSLGALLGPMNTEAFF

J gene: TRBJ1-1
CDR3 length: 16
D gene: .
V gene: TRBV4-1
clone size: .
CDR3 DNA: TGCGCCAGCAGCCAAGAGTCACCGGGATGGAACACTGGAGCTTTCTTT
CDR3 protein: CASSQESPGWNTGAFF

J gene: TRBJ2-7
CDR3 length: 11
D gene: .
V gene: TRBV6-9
clone size: .
CDR3 DNA: TGTGCCAGTTGCTTAGGGGTCGAGCAGTACTTC
CDR3 protein: CASCLGVEQYF

J gene: TRBJ1-1
CDR3 length: 13
D gene: .
V gene: TRBV29-1
clone size: .
CDR3 DNA: TGCAGCGTAGATGGGGGACTACGCGCTGAAGCTTTCTTT
CDR3 protein: CSVDGGLRAEAFF

J gene: TRBJ1-5
CDR3 length: 13
D gene: .
V gene: TRBV5-1
clone size: .
CDR3 DNA: TGCGCCAGCAGCTTGGGCGCCAATCAGCCCCAGCATTTT
CDR3 protein: CASSLGANQPQHF

J gene: TRBJ2-1
CDR3 length: 16
D gene: TRBD2
V gene: TRBV27
clone size: .
CDR3 DNA: TGTGCCAGCAGTTTTGTGGGAGGGGACTTACTCAATGAGCAGTTCTTC
CDR3 protein: CASSFVGGDLLNEQFF

J gene: TRBJ2-1
CDR3 length: 14
D gene: .
V gene: TRBV5-1
clone size: once
CDR3 DNA: TGCGCCAGCAGCTTGCGGAACGAGGTAAATGAGCAGTTCTTC
CDR3 protein: CASSLRNEVNEQFF